Following are 19 T cell receptor beta chains from one sample sequenced in a study of beta chain features in type 1 diabetes. Study-wide findings and caveats: Shortening that was moderate but significant affected the TCRB CDR3s of Type 1 diabetes patients in all four CD4+ subsets.

No antigen has been assigned to these receptors. Sequenced material consisted of expressed TCRB transcripts (all of the isolated RNA was reverse transcribed). Profiled with immunoSEQ multiplex PCR; TCRdb holds only in-frame clones, not every one. The table lists approximately 170,000 clones, about 8% of them singletons. The sample was central memory CD4+ T cells from blood. Source of these receptors: a woman in her thirties or forties with type 1 diabetes.

This clone was counted a few times. The chain combines TRBV7-2 with TRBJ2-5, with no clear D. There are 13 residues in the CDR3. Germline V lookup: CDR1 SGHTA, CDR2 FQGNSA. The V end lost 1 base, the J end lost 4 bases, and 7 bases lay between the germline ends. For the CDR3, the DNA is TGTGCCAGCAGCTTAGTGGGCAGAGAGACCCAGTACTTC. Translating it yields CASSLVGRETQYF.

The table lists this clone with many counts. The chain carries TRBV29-1 and TRBJ2-3, with TRBD1 matching 7 bases. The CDR3 spans 14 residues. CDR1 is SQVTM and CDR2 is ANQGSEA in the germline V gene. Losses at the gene ends were 6 bases for V and 4 bases for J; bases not matched to a gene: 10. This CDR3 is CSVAQGSAPDTQYF. CDR3 coding DNA: TGCAGCGTGGCACAGGGGAGTGCCCCAGATACGCAGTATTTT.

The chain is built from TRBV4-3 and TRBJ1-2; TRBD1 agrees at 9 bases. This CDR3 is built from 15 residues. The V and J ends lost 4 bases and 7 bases, in that order; junction bases with no gene match: 10. The germline gives CDR1 LGHNA, CDR2 YSLEER. CDR3 bases: TGCGCCAGCAGCCGCACAGGGGGCTCGGCAGCTGGCTACACCTTC. Translation gives CASSRTGGSAAGYTF.

This rearrangement joins TRBV11-2 to TRBJ2-3; 10 nucleotides agree with TRBD2. Germline CDR1 and CDR2: SGHAT and FQNNGV. CDR3 size: 15 residues. J was trimmed by 5 bases and V by 3 bases; bases with no gene match: 5. For the CDR3, the DNA is TGTGCCAGCAGCTTCGAGCGGGGGGGCAGAGATACGCAGTATTTT. This encodes CASSFERGGRDTQYF.

This clone was recorded a few times. The V call is TRBV14, the J call TRBJ1-2; D is possibly TRBD1 (5 bases). Germline V CDR1 and CDR2: SGHDN, FVKESK. Deletions cut 2 bases from V and 0 bases from J, with 10 bases between. The CDR3 is 15 residues long. The CDR3 protein is CASSQRTQANYGYTF. The CDR3 coding sequence is TGTGCCAGCAGCCAACGGACACAAGCTAACTATGGCTACACCTTC.

In this sample, this clone turned up a few times. The chain combines TRBV2 with TRBJ2-1, with a tentative D call TRBD1 (5 bases). This CDR3 comprises 14 residues. Per the germline V gene, CDR1 is SNHLY and CDR2 is FYNNEI. V dropped 5 bases and J dropped 3 bases, with 11 bases sitting between them. The CDR3 region has the DNA TGTGCCAGCAGTCAGGGTCAGATCTACAATGAGCAGTTCTTC. It is translated as CASSQGQIYNEQFF.

This clone was detected many times. The sample contains more than one DNA sequence encoding this CDR3. The chain couples TRBV5-1 to TRBJ2-5; D perhaps matches TRBD2 (7 bases). The CDR3 length is 14 residues. Germline values: CDR1 SGHRS, CDR2 YFSETQ. The germline V and J ends were trimmed by 4 bases and 4 bases, with 14 bases remaining between them. The CDR3 loop reads CASSPWGGAETQYF. The DNA of the CDR3 is TGCGCCAGCAGCCCGTGGGGGGGCGCAGAGACCCAGTACTTC.

This clone turned up a few times. The chain is built from TRBV25-1 and TRBJ2-1; D might be TRBD1 (6 bases). The germline V and J ends were trimmed by 2 bases and 10 bases, with 15 bases remaining between them. The CDR3 sequence is 14 residues long. Germline loops: CDR1 MGHDK, CDR2 SYGVNS. The CDR3, as DNA: TGTGCCAGCAGTGAAAGGTTACAGGGCGGCGAGCAGTTCTTC. Translation: CASSERLQGGEQFF. The full variable domain, rest sourced from reference TRBV25-1 and TRBJ2-1, is EADIYQTPRYLVIGTGKKITLECSQTMGHDKMYWYQQDPGMELHLIHYSYGVNSTEKGDLSSESTVSRIRTEHFPLTLESARPSHTSQYLCASSERLQGGEQFFGPGTRLTVL.

V is TRBV10-3 and J is TRBJ1-1, with unresolved D. Trimming left V 6 bases short and J 3 bases short, with 8 bases between. The CDR3 extends over 12 amino acids. Per the germline V gene, CDR1 is ENHRY and CDR2 is SYGVKD. The CDR3 region has the DNA TGTGCCATCAGAAGACGGGACACTGAAGCTTTCTTT. The encoded protein is CAIRRRDTEAFF.

This clone has a count of ten or more. The CDR3 nucleotides are TGCGCCAGCAGCGGGGGGATAGCGAACACTGAAGCTTTCTTT. Protein: CASSGGIANTEAFF. The chain combines TRBV5-1 with TRBJ1-1, with TRBD1 as a possible D gene (5 bases). CDR3 length: 14 amino acids. V shed 4 bases and J shed 1 base, with 11 bases lying between them. CDR1 and CDR2 from the germline V gene are SGHRS and YFSETQ.

The table lists this clone with a few counts. The chain employs TRBV5-5 and TRBJ2-2, with TRBD2 matching 8 bases. Germline values: CDR1 SGHKS, CDR2 YYEKEE (reference sequence). CDR3 length: 14 residues. After removal of 1 base from V and 7 bases from J, the junction contained 3 bases not matched to a gene. The CDR3 sequence: CASSLSGGSGELFF. CDR3 in DNA: TGTGCCAGCAGCTTGTCGGGAGGGAGCGGGGAGCTGTTTTTT.

This clone was seen a few times. The rearrangement joins TRBV19 to TRBJ2-1; no clear D gene. This CDR3 spans 14 amino acids. From germline, CDR1 is LNHDA and CDR2 SQIVND (reference sequence). With 3 bases removed from V and 8 bases from J, the gap between germline ends came to 14 bases. The chain's CDR3 is CASSMEGLGDEQFF. The CDR3 DNA is TGTGCCAGTAGTATGGAAGGCCTGGGCGATGAGCAGTTCTTC.

This clone has a handful of counts. The chain is built from TRBV11-2 and TRBJ2-7; TRBD2 matches at 14 bases. The CDR3 contains 18 residues. Looked up from germline, CDR1 is SGHAT and CDR2 is FQNNGV. With V trimmed by 3 bases and J by 2 bases, 9 bases remained unmatched. The CDR3 region is CASSLGLAGVGITYEQYF. In nucleotides, the CDR3 is TGTGCCAGCAGCTTGGGACTAGCGGGAGTGGGGATCACCTACGAGCAGTACTTC.

The chain employs TRBV6-5 and TRBJ2-7, with D unclear. Trimming stripped 3 bases from V and 0 bases from J, with 12 bases between. CDR3 length: 15 amino acids. Germline assignment: CDR1 MNHEY and CDR2 SVGAGI. In DNA form, the CDR3 reads TGTGCCAGCAGTTATGTCGGTGCAGGCTCCTACGAGCAGTACTTC. As protein: CASSYVGAGSYEQYF.

The CDR3 protein is CASSSEGSGPGGTYEQYF. The CDR3 DNA reads as TGCGCCAGCAGCTCTGAGGGGAGCGGGCCCGGAGGGACCTACGAGCAGTACTTC. The V gene is TRBV5-1, the J gene TRBJ2-7; weak D call: TRBD2 (6 bases). V was trimmed by 3 bases and J by 2 bases, leaving 24 bases between them. Germline CDR1 and CDR2: SGHRS and YFSETQ. This CDR3 comprises 18 residues.

This rearrangement joins TRBV28 to TRBJ2-2; tentative D call: TRBD1 (6 bases). The CDR3 runs 15 residues. The V gene's germline CDR1 is MDHEN and CDR2 SYDVKM. Trimming stripped 7 bases from V and 4 bases from J, with 16 bases between. The CDR3 reads CASNGRQAGTGELFF. CDR3 in DNA: TGTGCCAGCAATGGAAGACAGGCGGGCACCGGGGAGCTGTTTTTT.

This clone has a handful of counts. J is TRBJ1-2 and V is TRBV27; 7 bases are a match to TRBD1. Germline V gives CDR1 MNHEY, CDR2 SMNVEV (reference sequence). The V segment lost 5 bases and the J segment 8 bases; nucleotides outside the gene matches: 8. The CDR3 is 13 amino acids. CDR3 coding DNA: TGTGCCAGCAGTCCACAGGGGTCGAAGGGCTACACCTTC. It is translated as CASSPQGSKGYTF.

The rearrangement links TRBV5-1 to TRBJ1-2, with a tentative D call TRBD1 (6 bases). Germline V CDR1 and CDR2: SGHRS, YFSETQ. The V and J ends lost 1 base and 5 bases respectively, with 9 bases between them. The CDR3 is made up of 13 amino acids. The CDR3 DNA is TGCGCCAGCAGCTTGCCCGGACAGTATGGCTACACCTTC. It is translated as CASSLPGQYGYTF.

The chain couples TRBV30 to TRBJ1-1; no clear D gene. The V gene lost 4 bases and the J gene lost 6 bases, with 12 bases spanning the gap. Per the germline V gene, CDR1 is GTSNPN and CDR2 is SVGIG (reference sequence). This CDR3 has 12 amino acids. The CDR3 nucleotides are TGTGCCTGGAAACCCCAGTCTCCTGAAGCTTTCTTT. It is translated as CAWKPQSPEAFF.